The clone carrying this T cell receptor (beta chain) was seen more than once but under ten times. Its antigen is as yet unknown. Vbeta (60) and Jbeta (13) primers were used in the PCR. Only in-frame clones appear in the TCRdb table, and some are missing; sequencing was by immunoSEQ multiplex PCR. The table shows 90,000 to 150,000 clones, with about 80% occurring only once. These data originate in a study of cytomegalovirus exposure and HLA in healthy donors. Study conclusions and caveats: Most TCR sequences were seen very rarely across donors, but some public TCRs occurred in many.

Specimen: PBMCs. The receptor was derived from a female donor in good health and CMV-seronegative.

In nucleotides, the CDR3 is TGTGCAGGACAGTCTAATGAAAAACTGTTTTTT. Encoded protein: CAGQSNEKLFF. The V gene is TRBV7-9, the J gene TRBJ1-4; D perhaps matches TRBD1 (6 bases). The germline V gene encodes CDR1 SEHNR and CDR2 FQNEAQ (reference sequence). The CDR3 spans 11 residues.